The T cell receptor (beta chain) described here comes from a study of cytomegalovirus exposure and HLA in healthy donors. Findings and limits, study-wide: Despite most TCR sequences being rare, some public TCRs occurred in many donors. Researchers catalogued approximately 170 TCR beta chains as cytomegalovirus-associated.

CDR1 MNHEY and CDR2 SVGAGI come from the germline V gene. The V and J ends lost 4 bases and 6 bases, in that order; junction bases with no gene match: 2. The CDR3 loop spans 15 amino acids. Method: immunoSEQ multiplex PCR; TCRdb's copy keeps in-frame clones and lacks some. Of tens of thousands of clones in the sample, approximately 94% were seen once. Details on this clone: Antigen: not known.

V and J are TRBV6-5 and TRBJ2-3; 15 positions agree with TRBD2. The receptor's source is a woman younger than 30 in good health and CMV-seropositive. Material: PBMCs. This CDR3 is CASSSGLAGGDTQYF. CDR3 nucleotides: TGTGCCAGCAGTTCCGGACTAGCGGGGGGGGATACGCAGTATTTT.